This T cell receptor (beta chain) is from a study of PD-1 blockade in classical Hodgkin lymphoma. This clone was observed a few times. Its antigen is not known. Relapse after autologous stem cell transplantation occurred in every patient, and brentuximab vedotin exposure varied. Study findings and constraints: There was a significant rise in CD4+ TCR diversity by C4D1, with no such rise for CD8+.

The data were produced by immunoSEQ multiplex PCR, yet TCRdb's version contains in-frame clones alone and is incomplete. The sample holds about 30,000 clones, around 70% seen once. CDR3 length equals 16 residues. The V end was cut by 5 bases, the J end by 2 bases, with 19 bases between. Per the germline V gene, CDR1 is LNHDA and CDR2 is SQIVND (reference sequence). The clonotype was recovered from a human donor with classical Hodgkin lymphoma. The chain links TRBV19 to TRBJ2-7; D is possibly TRBD1 or TRBD2 (5 bases each). The material sequenced was peripheral blood mononuclear cells (PBMCs), taken before the second cycle of nivolumab. CDR3 in amino acids: CASSPIPGTTPYEQYF. CDR3 sequence (DNA): TGTGCCAGTAGTCCTATCCCCGGGACGACACCCTACGAGCAGTACTTC.